A single T cell receptor (beta chain) is shown here with its context. The sample is drawn from a study of shared clonotypes between healthy human individuals. Genomic DNA of every subset was divided equally among multiple immunoSEQ plates. TCRdb keeps only in-frame clones here, not all; method: immunoSEQ multiplex PCR. The table shows about 600,000 clones, with almost 97% occurring only once. J was trimmed by 2 bases and V by 1 base; bases with no gene match: 6. This CDR3 has 16 residues. CDR1 is SSHAT and CDR2 is FNYEAQ in the germline V gene (reference sequence). Sequencing was done on a sample of naive CD4+ T cells sorted from blood. Subset noted: CD45RA+ positively selected. The sequence derives from a woman aged 25 to 45 in good health. The chain combines TRBV7-7 with TRBJ2-5; TRBD2 matches at 8 bases. CDR3 protein: CASSLGGASGQETQYF. The CDR3 coding sequence is TGTGCCAGCAGCTTAGGCGGGGCTAGCGGGCAAGAGACCCAGTACTTC.